What follows describes a single T cell receptor (beta chain). Its specificity is unknown. The sample is drawn from a study of cytomegalovirus exposure and HLA in healthy donors. Libraries were prepared by immunoSEQ multiplex PCR; TCRdb keeps only in-frame clonotypes and omits some of them. This sample has 120,000 to 150,000 clones, with roughly nine tenths found just once. Broader study findings: TCR beta chains numbering some 160 were designated cytomegalovirus-associated. Per published reports, the classifier diagnosed cytomegalovirus status with high specificity and sensitivity.

The sequenced sample consisted of PBMCs. This TCR was sampled from a man younger than 35 in good health and CMV-seronegative.

The CDR3 is CATATGLNTEAFF. DNA of the CDR3: TGTGCCACCGCGACAGGCCTGAACACTGAAGCTTTCTTT. The rearrangement joins TRBV15 to TRBJ1-1; D might be TRBD1 (6 bases). Trimming took off 8 bases at V and 0 bases at J, with 10 bases between the two ends. The germline gives CDR1 LNHNV, CDR2 YYDKDF (reference sequence). The CDR3 is 13 residues long.